A single sample gave rise to the 26 T cell receptor beta chains below, sequenced in a study of tumor-infiltrating lymphocytes in localized non-small cell lung cancer. Assay used: immunoSEQ multiplex PCR; TCRdb lists only in-frame clones, some missing. In the table there are over 11,000 clones, 82% of which are singletons. Sequenced sample: lung tumor tissue. These receptors were taken from a human donor with non-small cell lung cancer.

V is TRBV30 and J is TRBJ2-3; TRBD2 matches 11 bases. The CDR3 contains 15 residues. The germline V gene encodes CDR1 GTSNPN and CDR2 SVGIG (reference sequence). The J segment lost 6 bases and the V segment lost 4 bases, leaving 9 bases of the junction unmatched. In DNA, the CDR3 is TGTGCCTGGACAGCCGGGACTAGCGGCGATGATACGCAGTATTTT. Protein: CAWTAGTSGDDTQYF.

In its sample, this clone was seen a few times. This chain uses TRBV27 with TRBJ1-2; 7 bases match TRBD1. This CDR3 has 15 residues. CDR1 and CDR2 from the germline V gene are MNHEY and SMNVEV (reference sequence). The J segment lost 0 bases and the V segment lost 5 bases, leaving 6 bases of the junction unmatched. The CDR3 reads CASSLDRFSNYGYTF. CDR3 nucleotide sequence: TGTGCCAGCAGTCTGGACAGGTTCTCTAACTATGGCTACACCTTC.

V and J are TRBV6-5 and TRBJ2-7; D call uncertain. Germline CDR1 MNHEY, CDR2 SVGAGI. V was cut by 6 bases and J by 12 bases, with 15 bases left in between. The CDR3 runs 11 residues. Here the CDR3 reads CASRTVGFTYF. The CDR3 bases are TGTGCCAGCAGAACCGTAGGGTTTACGTACTTC.

The V call is TRBV11-2, the J call TRBJ1-1; TRBD1 agrees at 8 bases. The CDR3 has 16 amino acids. Looked up from germline, CDR1 is SGHAT and CDR2 is FQNNGV. Trimming at V came to 5 bases and at J to 4 bases, leaving 12 bases not matched to a gene. CDR3 DNA: TGTGCCAGCAGCGCCACAGGGGGAGGGGGACGCACTGAAGCTTTCTTT. Amino acid sequence: CASSATGGGGRTEAFF.

The gene calls are TRBV4-1 and TRBJ2-7; D is unclear. Trimming shortened V by 3 bases and J by 5 bases, and 14 bases separated the two germline ends. The germline V gene encodes CDR1 MGHRA and CDR2 YSYEKL. The CDR3 totals 14 residues. CDR3 sequence: CASSHVRLKNEQYF. In nucleotides, the CDR3 is TGCGCCAGCAGCCACGTGCGGCTTAAGAACGAGCAGTACTTC.

In regard to this clone: Other DNA sequences in this specimen translate into the identical CDR3. This chain uses TRBV27 with TRBJ1-2; 7 bases align to TRBD1. With 6 bases clipped from V and 5 bases from J, the junction kept 9 bases outside the gene matches. Germline CDR1 MNHEY, CDR2 SMNVEV (reference sequence). The CDR3 is made up of 14 amino acids. CDR3 nucleotides: TGTGCCAGCAGGGGGACAGCCACCCTATATGGCTACACCTTC. Translating it yields CASRGTATLYGYTF.

The chain combines TRBV10-3 with TRBJ1-2, with 10 bases identical to TRBD1. Germline CDR1 reads ENHRY; CDR2 reads SYGVKD. After removal of 2 bases from V and 3 bases from J, the junction contained 6 bases not matched to a gene. This CDR3 has 16 residues. CDR3 loop: CAISETGQGGYYGYTF. Written as DNA, the CDR3 is TGTGCCATCAGTGAGACCGGACAGGGGGGGTACTATGGCTACACCTTC.

The V call is TRBV21-1, the J call TRBJ2-7; TRBD1 is taken as the D call from the table, unchecked against the DNA. TRBV21-1 is annotated as a pseudogene. This CDR3 comprises 19 residues. The CDR3 protein is CARRSRGGRGQGTSYEQYF. DNA of the CDR3: TGTGCCAGAAGAAGCCGGGGGGGCCGCGGACAGGGGACCTCCTACGAGCAGTACTTC.

The genes are TRBV28 and TRBJ1-2; no definite D call. This CDR3 is built from 12 residues. CDR1 and CDR2 (germline): MDHEN, SYDVKM. V lost 2 bases to trimming and J lost 5 bases, with 6 bases between them. The chain's CDR3 is CASSLGSYGYTF. CDR3 DNA: TGTGCCAGCAGTTTAGGTTCATATGGCTACACCTTC.

The chain couples TRBV11-2 to TRBJ1-1; D gene ambiguous. This CDR3 is 13 amino acids long. The V and J ends lost 1 base and 1 base respectively, with 4 bases between them. Germline CDR1 and CDR2: SGHAT and FQNNGV. The DNA of the CDR3 is TGTGCCAGCAGCTTAGGAACGAACACTGAAGCTTTCTTT. It is translated as CASSLGTNTEAFF.

This clone was seen more than once but under ten times. The same CDR3 arises from other DNA sequences in this sample as well. The rearrangement joins TRBV5-1 to TRBJ2-3; TRBD2 matches 14 bases. Germline V lookup: CDR1 SGHRS, CDR2 YFSETQ. With V trimmed by 0 bases and J by 1 base, 1 base remained unmatched. The CDR3 totals 17 residues. CDR3: CASSLAGLAGGTDTQYF. CDR3 bases: TGCGCCAGCAGCTTGGCGGGACTAGCGGGAGGCACAGATACGCAGTATTTT.

This sequence joins TRBV12-5 and TRBJ1-2; D is ambiguous. The CDR3 is 12 residues long. The V and J ends lost 4 bases and 4 bases respectively, with 7 bases between them. Germline CDR1 reads LGHNT; CDR2 reads FRNRAP. CDR3 residues: CASGSYFYGYTF. CDR3 nucleotide sequence: TGTGCTAGTGGTTCCTACTTCTATGGCTACACCTTC.

The V gene is TRBV5-8, the J gene TRBJ2-3, with D tentatively TRBD1 (6 bases). The germline CDR1 and CDR2 sequences are SGHTS and YDEGEE. The CDR3 length is 14 residues. The V and J ends lost 1 base and 2 bases respectively, with 8 bases between them. The CDR3 loop is CASSLQGLTDTQYF. For the CDR3, the DNA is TGTGCCAGCAGCTTGCAGGGGCTCACAGATACGCAGTATTTT.

This clone is labeled medium-sized. This rearrangement joins TRBV14 to TRBJ2-6; D possibly corresponds to TRBD2 (5 bases). Between the trimmed V and J ends, which lost 4 bases and 0 bases, there was a span of 13 bases. Per the germline V gene, CDR1 is SGHDN and CDR2 is FVKESK. CDR3 length: 17 amino acids. CDR3 sequence (DNA): TGTGCCAGCAGCCCCCCGGTCGGGGACTCTGGGGCCAACGTCCTGACTTTC. As protein: CASSPPVGDSGANVLTF.

The gene calls are TRBV9 and TRBJ2-5, with 7 bases identical to TRBD1. V lost 2 bases to trimming and J lost 0 bases; unmatched junction nucleotides: 7. The CDR3 consists of 16 residues. Looked up from germline, CDR1 is SGDLS and CDR2 is YYNGEE. CDR3 nucleotides: TGTGCCAGCAGCGTCGCCCCGGGACAGTACCAAGAGACCCAGTACTTC. It specifies CASSVAPGQYQETQYF.

The V gene is TRBV6-5, the J gene TRBJ2-3; no definite D call. The CDR3 extends over 13 amino acids. Germline V lookup: CDR1 MNHEY, CDR2 SVGAGI. Trimming stripped 4 bases from V and 4 bases from J, with 9 bases between. CDR3 DNA: TGTGCCAGCAGTTCCATAGCCGCAGATACGCAGTATTTT. Encoded protein: CASSSIAADTQYF.

This chain connects TRBV19 to TRBJ2-3; the D gene is possibly TRBD2 (5 bases). Germline loops: CDR1 LNHDA, CDR2 SQIVND (reference sequence). The CDR3 runs to 14 residues. V dropped 1 base and J dropped 7 bases, with 12 bases sitting between them. The chain's CDR3 is CASSIAHTSHTQYF. In DNA, the CDR3 is TGTGCCAGTAGTATAGCTCATACTAGTCATACGCAGTATTTT.

This clone was observed a single time. This CDR3 is also generated by other DNA sequences in the sample. J is TRBJ1-1 and V is TRBV18; tentative D call: TRBD1 (5 bases). Germline CDR1 is KGHSH and CDR2 is LQKENI. Trimming cost V 4 bases and J 4 bases, with 10 bases left between them. The CDR3 spans 13 residues. The CDR3 sequence: CASSLQGGTEAFF. The CDR3, as DNA: TGTGCCAGCTCACTTCAGGGTGGCACTGAAGCTTTCTTT.

The V and J genes are TRBV7-2 and TRBJ2-3; 9 nucleotides line up with TRBD2. There are 14 residues in the CDR3. Germline CDR1 reads SGHTA; CDR2 reads FQGNSA. J gave up 9 bases and V 3 bases, and 7 bases lay outside the gene matches. As DNA, the CDR3 is TGTGCCAGCAGCTTGGGCGGGGGGGCAATCACGCAGTATTTT. It translates to CASSLGGGAITQYF.

This clone was picked up a small number of times. This chain connects TRBV5-4 to TRBJ2-5, with no clear D. The CDR3 has 13 residues. From germline, CDR1 is SGHNT and CDR2 YYREEE (reference sequence). Trimming stripped 5 bases from V and 4 bases from J, with 12 bases between. The CDR3 nucleotides are TGTGCCAGCAGTCCCCTTCCCTCAGAGACCCAGTACTTC. Translation: CASSPLPSETQYF.

The J gene is TRBJ2-5, the V gene TRBV5-1; D ambiguous. Germline V lookup: CDR1 SGHRS, CDR2 YFSETQ. This CDR3 has 14 amino acids. The V and J ends lost 0 bases and 6 bases respectively, with 12 bases between them. The DNA of the CDR3 is TGCGCCAGCAGCTTGGAGTCGGAAGGCCAGACCCAGTACTTC. Protein sequence: CASSLESEGQTQYF. Full variable domain (missing parts from reference TRBV5-1 and TRBJ2-5): KAGVTQTPRYLIKTRGQQVTLSCSPISGHRSVSWYQQTPGQGLQFLFEYFSETQRNKGNFPGRFSGRQFSNSRSEMNVSTLELGDSALYLCASSLESEGQTQYFGPGTRLLVL.

This sequence joins TRBV27 and TRBJ2-3; D remains ambiguous. CDR1 and CDR2 (germline): MNHEY, SMNVEV (reference sequence). Trimming pared 2 bases from V and 2 bases from J, leaving 8 bases between. This CDR3 contains 14 residues. In nucleotides, the CDR3 is TGTGCCAGCAGTTTAGGGGTGGCCACAGATACGCAGTATTTT. Translation gives CASSLGVATDTQYF.

The chain uses TRBV5-6 and TRBJ1-1; D not resolved. The CDR3 is made up of 13 amino acids. Germline values: CDR1 SGHDT, CDR2 YYEEEE. The V end lost 5 bases, the J end lost 0 bases, and 8 bases lay between the germline ends. CDR3 coding DNA: TGTGCCAGCAGAGATACTCTGAACACTGAAGCTTTCTTT. Its protein is CASRDTLNTEAFF.

The chain links TRBV5-1 to TRBJ2-3; TRBD1 is a possible D gene (6 bases). From germline, CDR1 is SGHRS and CDR2 YFSETQ. CDR3 size: 17 residues. V was trimmed by 3 bases and J by 0 bases, leaving 17 bases between them. The CDR3 sequence is CASSSFRGHSSTDTQYF. As DNA, the CDR3 is TGCGCCAGCAGCTCCTTCCGGGGACACTCCAGCACAGATACGCAGTATTTT.

V is TRBV4-2 and J is TRBJ2-3, with TRBD2 matching over 8 bases. The J segment lost 5 bases and the V segment lost 5 bases, leaving 12 bases of the junction unmatched. Germline CDR1 reads LGHNA; CDR2 reads YNFKEQ. This CDR3 has 16 amino acids. CDR3 region: CASSFSGAAAGDTQYF. DNA of the CDR3: TGTGCCAGCAGCTTTAGCGGGGCGGCTGCAGGAGATACGCAGTATTTT.

The chain joins TRBV6-1 to TRBJ2-2; TRBD1 might be the D (6 bases). The CDR3 runs to 15 residues. Per the germline V gene, CDR1 is MNHNS and CDR2 is SASEGT. Trimming pared 2 bases from V and 3 bases from J, leaving 10 bases between. CDR3 amino acids: CASSERQGYTGELFF. As DNA, the CDR3 is TGTGCCAGCAGTGAAAGGCAGGGGTACACCGGGGAGCTGTTTTTT.